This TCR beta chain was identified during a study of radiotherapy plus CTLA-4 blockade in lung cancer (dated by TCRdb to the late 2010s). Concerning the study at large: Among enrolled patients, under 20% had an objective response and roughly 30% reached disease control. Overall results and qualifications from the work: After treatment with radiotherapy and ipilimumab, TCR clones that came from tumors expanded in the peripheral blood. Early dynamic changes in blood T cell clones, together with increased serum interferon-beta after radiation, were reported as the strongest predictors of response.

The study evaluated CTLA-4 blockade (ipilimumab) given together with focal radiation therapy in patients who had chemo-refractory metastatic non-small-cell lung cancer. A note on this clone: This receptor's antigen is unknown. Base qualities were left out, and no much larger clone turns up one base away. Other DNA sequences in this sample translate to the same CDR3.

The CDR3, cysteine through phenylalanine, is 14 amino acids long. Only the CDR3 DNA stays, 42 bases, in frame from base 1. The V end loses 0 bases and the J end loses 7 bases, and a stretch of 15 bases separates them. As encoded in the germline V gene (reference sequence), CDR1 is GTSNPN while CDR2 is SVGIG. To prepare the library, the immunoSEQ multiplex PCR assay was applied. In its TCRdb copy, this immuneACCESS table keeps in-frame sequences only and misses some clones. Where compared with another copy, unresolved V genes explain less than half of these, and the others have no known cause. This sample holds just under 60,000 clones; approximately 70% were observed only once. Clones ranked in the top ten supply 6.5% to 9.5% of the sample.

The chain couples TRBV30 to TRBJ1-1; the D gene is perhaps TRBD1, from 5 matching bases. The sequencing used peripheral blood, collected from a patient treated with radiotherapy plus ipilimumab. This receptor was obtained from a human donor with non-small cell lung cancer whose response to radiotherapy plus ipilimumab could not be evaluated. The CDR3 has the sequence CAWSVPGGVGEAFF. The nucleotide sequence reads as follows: TGTGCCTGGAGTGTACCCGGGGGGGTCGGTGAAGCTTTCTTT.